A selection of T cell receptor beta chains follows, all from one sample in a study of vaccination and CD4 T cells after COVID-19. These TCRs are of unknown antigen specificity. TCRdb ran MiXCR on the PCR reads and lists one entry per CDR3 protein. The data show some 20,000 distinct CDR3 sequences, roughly 40% seen once. The material was CD4+ T cells from blood, cultured in vitro, obtained after SARS-CoV-2 vaccination. Receptors were obtained from a human donor who had recovered from COVID-19. CDR3s include the opening cysteine and the closing phenylalanine or tryptophan. D genes are given only for firm matches. Clone size is not always given. Where it is, it says once, few, many or a class for expanded clones.

size | J | D | V | DNA | CDR3
. | TRBJ2-6 | . | TRBV6-4 | TGTGCCAGCCATGCTCGGCAGGGAAAGCCTGGGGCCAACGTCCTGACTTTC | CASHARQGKPGANVLTF
few | TRBJ2-3 | TRBD2 | TRBV24-1 | TGTGCCACCAGTGATCCGAAGGGACTAGCGGCCACAGATACGCAGTATTTT | CATSDPKGLAATDTQYF
medium-sized | TRBJ2-7 | . | TRBV20-1 | TGCAGTGCTAGGTCAGAGGGGCAAAAGTACGAGCAGTACTTC | CSARSEGQKYEQYF
. | TRBJ2-7 | TRBD1 | TRBV12-3/TRBV12-4 | TGTGCCAGCAGCCGGGACAGCTCCTACGAGCAGTACTTC | CASSRDSSYEQYF
. | TRBJ1-5 | . | TRBV19 | TGTGCCAGTAGTATCGTTCGGCAGGGCAATCAGCCCCAGCATTTT | CASSIVRQGNQPQHF
. | TRBJ1-6 | . | TRBV5-6 | TGTGCCAGCAGCTTTTACTCCCTGGGGGGCCCGGATTCACCCCTCCACTTT | CASSFYSLGGPDSPLHF
. | TRBJ1-2 | TRBD1 | TRBV25-1 | TGTGCCAGCAGTGCCCAGACAGGGGCTAACTATGGCTACACCTTC | CASSAQTGANYGYTF
. | TRBJ2-1 | . | TRBV7-6 | TGTGCCAGCAGCCTCTCGGGACAACGAACCTACAATGAGCGGTTCTTC | CASSLSGQRTYNERFF
once | TRBJ2-7 | . | TRBV7-9 | TGTGCCAGCAGCTTTGCAGGCTCCTACGAGCAGTACTTC | CASSFAGSYEQYF
. | TRBJ2-1 | TRBD2 | TRBV7-2 | TGTGCCAGCAGCGCGTCCGGGACTAGCGGGAGTGAGCAGTTCTTC | CASSASGTSGSEQFF
few | TRBJ2-7 | . | TRBV27 | TGTGCCAGCAGTTTAGACCCCCGCTACGAGCAGTACTTC | CASSLDPRYEQYF
few | TRBJ2-3 | . | TRBV20-1 | TGCAGTGCTAGAGATCCAGCGGTAAGCACAGATACGCAGTATTTT | CSARDPAVSTDTQYF
medium-sized | TRBJ2-5 | . | TRBV10-1 | TGCGCCAGCAGTAAAGGGACGGAGAAAGAGACCCAGTACTTC | CASSKGTEKETQYF
. | TRBJ1-6 | . | TRBV7-2 | TGTGCCAGCAGCTTACCCGGTGGAGGATCACCCCTCCACTTT | CASSLPGGGSPLHF
medium-sized | TRBJ2-3 | TRBD2 | TRBV20-1 | TGCAGTGCTAACGGCGGCCCTAGCGGGACGCAAGATACGCAGTATTTT | CSANGGPSGTQDTQYF
few | TRBJ1-2 | . | TRBV11-2 | TGTGCCAGCAGCCGCGTGGAGGGCTCAGGCTATGGCTACACCTTC | CASSRVEGSGYGYTF
. | TRBJ2-5 | . | TRBV23-1 | TGCGCCAGCAGTCAATCGAGAGGCCTAGTTAGTAAGACCCAGTACTTC | CASSQSRGLVSKTQYF
few | TRBJ2-3 | TRBD1 | TRBV6-1 | TGTGCCAGCAACACCATCCGGGACAGGGGCCGAGATACGCAGTATTTT | CASNTIRDRGRDTQYF